The rows below give T cell receptor beta chains drawn from one sample of a study of CD8 T cells in Susac syndrome. TCRdb fed the immunoSEQ multiplex PCR reads into MiXCR, producing one record per CDR3 protein. The sample shows roughly 200,000 distinct CDR3 sequences, roughly 94% of them seen only once. Sequenced: CD4+ T cells from PBMCs. The receptor set was obtained from a human donor in good health. Both conserved end residues are part of each CDR3. Each record gives: clone size, D gene, J gene, V gene, CDR3 DNA, CDR3 protein. A D gene is named only where the DNA matches it firmly. A row's size may be missing; if present it is once, few, many or a size class.

abundance: .; d_gene: .; j_gene: TRBJ1-1; v_gene: TRBV20-1; CDR3nt: TGCAGTGCTAGAGAGGGGCAGGGCGTTCTGGAAGCTTTCTTT; CDR3aa: CSAREGQGVLEAFF
abundance: .; d_gene: .; j_gene: TRBJ2-3; v_gene: TRBV29-1; CDR3nt: TGCAGCGCCAAACAGGGCAGCACAGATACGCAGTATTTT; CDR3aa: CSAKQGSTDTQYF
abundance: .; d_gene: .; j_gene: TRBJ1-2; v_gene: TRBV3-1; CDR3nt: TGTGCCAGCAGCCAACAGCCGAGACCTTATGGCTACACCTTC; CDR3aa: CASSQQPRPYGYTF
abundance: .; d_gene: TRBD2; j_gene: TRBJ2-5; v_gene: TRBV9; CDR3nt: TGTGCCAGCAGCGTAGCTACGGGGACTAGCGGGACCGGTCAAGAGACCCAGTACTTC; CDR3aa: CASSVATGTSGTGQETQYF
abundance: .; d_gene: .; j_gene: TRBJ1-4; v_gene: TRBV5-1; CDR3nt: TGCGCCAGCAGCAGCCGCCCGTGGTCCTTTAATGAAAAACTGTTTTTT; CDR3aa: CASSSRPWSFNEKLFF
abundance: .; d_gene: TRBD1; j_gene: TRBJ1-2; v_gene: TRBV20-1; CDR3nt: TGCAGTGCTAGAGTTCCGACAGGGACGACCTATGGCTACACCTTC; CDR3aa: CSARVPTGTTYGYTF
abundance: .; d_gene: .; j_gene: TRBJ1-2; v_gene: TRBV4-1; CDR3nt: TGCGCCAGCAGCCAAGAATCTCGGAATGGCTACACCTTC; CDR3aa: CASSQESRNGYTF
abundance: .; d_gene: .; j_gene: TRBJ2-7; v_gene: TRBV4-1; CDR3nt: TGCGCCAGCAGCCAAGGGCAGGACCCGACCTACGAGCAGTACTTC; CDR3aa: CASSQGQDPTYEQYF
abundance: .; d_gene: .; j_gene: TRBJ1-2; v_gene: TRBV20-1; CDR3nt: TGCAGTGCCCTAAACGAGGGCGATGGCTACACCTTC; CDR3aa: CSALNEGDGYTF
abundance: .; d_gene: .; j_gene: TRBJ1-1; v_gene: TRBV20-1; CDR3nt: TGCAGTGCAGACCGGGACAACATGAACACTGAAGCTTTCTTT; CDR3aa: CSADRDNMNTEAFF
abundance: .; d_gene: .; j_gene: TRBJ2-3; v_gene: TRBV4-1; CDR3nt: TGCGCCAGCAGCCCGTCGCGAACGGAGACGCAGTATTTT; CDR3aa: CASSPSRTETQYF
abundance: .; d_gene: TRBD2; j_gene: TRBJ2-1; v_gene: TRBV9; CDR3nt: TGTGCCAGCAGCGTAGGCCGGCTAGCGGGATCTTGGGACAATGAGCAGTTCTTC; CDR3aa: CASSVGRLAGSWDNEQFF
abundance: .; d_gene: .; j_gene: TRBJ1-1; v_gene: TRBV6-5; CDR3nt: TGTGCCAGCAGGCCCGTTGAGGGGAAAGCTTTCTTT; CDR3aa: CASRPVEGKAFF
abundance: .; d_gene: .; j_gene: TRBJ2-7; v_gene: TRBV19; CDR3nt: TGTGCCAGTAGTATTTCGGGTTACGAGCAGTACTTC; CDR3aa: CASSISGYEQYF
abundance: .; d_gene: .; j_gene: TRBJ2-1; v_gene: TRBV20-1; CDR3nt: TGCAGTGCTAGAGATCAGGTGGGAGGTGAGCAGTTCTTC; CDR3aa: CSARDQVGGEQFF
abundance: .; d_gene: TRBD1; j_gene: TRBJ2-5; v_gene: TRBV9; CDR3nt: TGTGCCAGCAGCGTAGTTACAGGGGGAGGATTAGAGACCCAGTACTTC; CDR3aa: CASSVVTGGGLETQYF
abundance: once; d_gene: .; j_gene: TRBJ1-1; v_gene: TRBV29-1; CDR3nt: TGCAGCGTTGACCTCGTGGCCCTCCCGGAGACTGAAGCTTTCTTT; CDR3aa: CSVDLVALPETEAFF
abundance: .; d_gene: .; j_gene: TRBJ1-4; v_gene: TRBV20-1; CDR3nt: TGCAGTGCTAGAGAGACGGTTACAGAAAAACTGTTTTTT; CDR3aa: CSARETVTEKLFF
abundance: once; d_gene: .; j_gene: TRBJ2-6; v_gene: TRBV18; CDR3nt: TGTGCCAGCTCTACCGGGGGGGCCAACGTCCTGACTTTC; CDR3aa: CASSTGGANVLTF
abundance: .; d_gene: TRBD1; j_gene: TRBJ2-1; v_gene: TRBV29-1; CDR3nt: TGCAGCGTTGAAGGGACAGGATCCTACAATGAGCAGTTCTTC; CDR3aa: CSVEGTGSYNEQFF
abundance: .; d_gene: .; j_gene: TRBJ1-2; v_gene: TRBV3-1; CDR3nt: TGTGCCAGCAGCCAAGGGCAGACTAACCCCCTCTATGGCTACACCTTC; CDR3aa: CASSQGQTNPLYGYTF
abundance: .; d_gene: .; j_gene: TRBJ2-7; v_gene: TRBV7-2; CDR3nt: TGTGCCAGCAGCCCCGAAAGCCTAGTCGGTGCCGAGCAGTACTTC; CDR3aa: CASSPESLVGAEQYF
abundance: .; d_gene: TRBD2; j_gene: TRBJ2-1; v_gene: TRBV3-1; CDR3nt: TGTGCCAGCAGCCGAGGGGGACTAGCGGGGGCGCCCGATGAGCAGTTCTTC; CDR3aa: CASSRGGLAGAPDEQFF
abundance: .; d_gene: TRBD1; j_gene: TRBJ1-2; v_gene: TRBV4-3; CDR3nt: TGCGCCAGCAGCCAAGATCGTTGGACAGGGGCGCAGGGCTACACCTTC; CDR3aa: CASSQDRWTGAQGYTF
abundance: .; d_gene: .; j_gene: TRBJ1-1; v_gene: TRBV9; CDR3nt: TGTGCCAGCAGCGTACTAGGAGACATGAACACTGAAGCTTTCTTT; CDR3aa: CASSVLGDMNTEAFF
abundance: .; d_gene: TRBD1; j_gene: TRBJ1-5; v_gene: TRBV19; CDR3nt: TGTGCCAGTAACCCGGACAGGTCTCAGCCCCAGCATTTT; CDR3aa: CASNPDRSQPQHF
abundance: .; d_gene: .; j_gene: TRBJ2-7; v_gene: TRBV7-6; CDR3nt: TGTGCCAGCAGCTTAGCGGAGGGGGTAGAGCAGTACTTC; CDR3aa: CASSLAEGVEQYF
abundance: once; d_gene: .; j_gene: TRBJ2-2; v_gene: TRBV5-1; CDR3nt: TGCGCCAGCAGCTTTCAGGCAAACACCGGGGAGCTGTTTTTT; CDR3aa: CASSFQANTGELFF
abundance: .; d_gene: .; j_gene: TRBJ2-3; v_gene: TRBV20-1; CDR3nt: TGCAGTGCTAGAGATCCAAGGGTCAGCACAGATACGCAGTATTTT; CDR3aa: CSARDPRVSTDTQYF